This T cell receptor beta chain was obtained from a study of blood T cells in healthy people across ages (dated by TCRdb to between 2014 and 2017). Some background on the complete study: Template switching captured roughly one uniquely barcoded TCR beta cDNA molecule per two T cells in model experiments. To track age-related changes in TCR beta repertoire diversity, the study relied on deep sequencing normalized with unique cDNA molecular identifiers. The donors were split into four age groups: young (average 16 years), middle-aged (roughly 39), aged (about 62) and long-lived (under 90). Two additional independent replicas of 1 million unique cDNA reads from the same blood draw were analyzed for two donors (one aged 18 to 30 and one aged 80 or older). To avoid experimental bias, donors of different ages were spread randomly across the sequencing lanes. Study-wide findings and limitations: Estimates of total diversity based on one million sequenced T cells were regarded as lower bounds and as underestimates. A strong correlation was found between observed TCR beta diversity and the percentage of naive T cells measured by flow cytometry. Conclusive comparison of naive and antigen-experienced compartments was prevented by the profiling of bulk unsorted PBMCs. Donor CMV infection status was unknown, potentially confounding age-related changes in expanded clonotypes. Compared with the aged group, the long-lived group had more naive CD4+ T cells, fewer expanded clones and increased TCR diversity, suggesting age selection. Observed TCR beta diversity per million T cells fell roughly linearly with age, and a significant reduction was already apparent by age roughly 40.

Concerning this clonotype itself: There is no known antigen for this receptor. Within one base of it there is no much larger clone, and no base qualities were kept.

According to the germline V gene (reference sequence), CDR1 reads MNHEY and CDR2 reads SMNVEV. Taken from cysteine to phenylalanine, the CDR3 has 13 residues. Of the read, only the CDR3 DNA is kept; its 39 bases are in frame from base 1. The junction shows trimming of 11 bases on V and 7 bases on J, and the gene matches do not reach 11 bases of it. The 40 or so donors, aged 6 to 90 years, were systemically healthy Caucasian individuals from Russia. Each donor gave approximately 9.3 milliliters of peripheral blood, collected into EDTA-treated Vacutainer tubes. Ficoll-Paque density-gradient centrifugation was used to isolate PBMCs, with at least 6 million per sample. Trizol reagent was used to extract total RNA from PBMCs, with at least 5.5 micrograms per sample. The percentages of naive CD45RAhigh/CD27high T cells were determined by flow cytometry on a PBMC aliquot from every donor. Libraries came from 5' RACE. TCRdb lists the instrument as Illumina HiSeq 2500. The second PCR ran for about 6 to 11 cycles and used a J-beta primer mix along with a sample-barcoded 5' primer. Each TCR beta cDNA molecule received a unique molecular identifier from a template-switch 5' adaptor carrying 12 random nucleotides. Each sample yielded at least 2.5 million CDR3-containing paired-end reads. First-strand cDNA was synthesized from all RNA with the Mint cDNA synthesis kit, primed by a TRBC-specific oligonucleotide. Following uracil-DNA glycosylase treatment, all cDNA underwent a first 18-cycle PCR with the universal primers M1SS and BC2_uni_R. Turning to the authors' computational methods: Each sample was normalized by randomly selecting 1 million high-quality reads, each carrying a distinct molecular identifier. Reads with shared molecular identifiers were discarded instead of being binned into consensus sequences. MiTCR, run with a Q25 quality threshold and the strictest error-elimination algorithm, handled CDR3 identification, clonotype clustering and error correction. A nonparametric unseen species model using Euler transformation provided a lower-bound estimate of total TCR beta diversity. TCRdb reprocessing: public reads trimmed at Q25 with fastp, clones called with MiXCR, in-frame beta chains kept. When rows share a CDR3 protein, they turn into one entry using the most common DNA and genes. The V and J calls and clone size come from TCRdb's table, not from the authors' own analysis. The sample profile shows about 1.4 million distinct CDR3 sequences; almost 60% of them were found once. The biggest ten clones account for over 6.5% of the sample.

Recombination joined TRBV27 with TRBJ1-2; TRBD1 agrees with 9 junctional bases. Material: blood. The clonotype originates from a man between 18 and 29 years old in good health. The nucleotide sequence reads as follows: TGTGCCTCTAGAGAACAGGGGGCGCTTGGCTACACCTTC. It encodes CASREQGALGYTF.